This TCR beta chain is from a study of beta chain features in type 1 diabetes listed by TCRdb under 2018. General notes on the study: Patients and healthy donors did not differ in mean age, gender distribution, total cell number or subset yield. In the study, TCRB repertoires of sorted circulating CD4+ T cell subsets from recently diagnosed type 1 diabetes patients were compared with those of matched healthy donors. A total of roughly 100 million sorted cells were examined across all samples, and a strong correlation was observed between cell number per subset and RNA yield. Naive and central memory subsets were obtained from all 30 or so donors, but regulatory and stem cell-like memory subsets were isolated from only 8 patients and roughly eight healthy donors.

This clone was observed many times. Which antigen it targets is not known. Base qualities are missing; no much larger clone stands one base away. A single peripheral blood draw of around 100 mL on average was collected from each donor into heparinised tubes. A BD FACSAria II and a panel including CD45RO, CCR7, CD25, CD127, CD95 and CD27 were used to sort naive, central memory, regulatory and stem cell-like memory CD4+ T cells. Purity was above 95% for every sorted population. PBMCs were isolated right away by Lymphoprep density gradient centrifugation and were stained directly, without culture. So that batch effects would be minimized, each experiment stained and sorted samples in pairs, pairing one healthy donor with one patient. Summary of the overall study and its limitations: Type 1 diabetes patients showed a moderate but significant shortening of TCRB CDR3 length in all four CD4+ subsets. PCR might favor shorter templates, but patient and control samples were amplified and corrected together, so any skew would affect both groups equally. The naive, central memory and regulatory TCRB repertoires appeared to resemble one another more closely among patients than among healthy donors. Fewer insertions and more nucleotide deletions at VDJ recombination sites were observed in patients with type 1 diabetes, implying thymic rearrangement abnormalities. HLA sub-analyses involved small numbers of individuals, so any influence of HLA type on TCRB rearrangement remained unresolved. Sequencing cDNA rather than genomic DNA could over-represent highly expressing activated cells, although activation and CD3 levels did not differ between groups.

V sheds 0 bases and J sheds 10 bases, leaving 9 bases between their ends. Sequences MNHEY (CDR1) and SVGAGI (CDR2) are obtained from the germline V gene. The CDR3, from cysteine to phenylalanine, totals 12 residues. Only the CDR3 part of the read is kept: 36 bases, read in frame from the first base. All of the isolated RNA was reverse transcribed with the High Capacity cDNA Reverse Transcription Kit, so expressed TCRB transcripts were sequenced. Deep immunoSEQ sequencing was applied to naive, central memory and regulatory T cell samples, giving an average of about 3.57 million total reads per sample. Sorted cells were lysed in RLT buffer, and RNA was extracted using DNase-treated RNeasy Micro or Mini kits according to cell number. To prevent cross-contamination, each cell subset was processed individually, whereas patient and healthy donor samples were processed jointly. The immunoSEQ multiplex PCR was used to amplify TCRB sequences from cDNA, generating 87-bp fragments that spanned the CDR3 region. Sequencing of the amplicons was done on the Illumina HiSeq platform. On the study's bioinformatics: PCR bias was corrected computationally using synthetic template baselines, and reads within Hamming distance 2 were collapsed, with unmergeable singletons discarded. Reads were aligned against IMGT to assign V, D and J genes, CDR3 length and insertions or deletions at six rearrangement sites. Within each subset, clonotype counts were normalized to sorted cell number, and only after that were true diversity and Gini coefficients computed with the tcR R package. The overlap coefficient, calculated on TCRB nucleotide sequences, was used to measure repertoire sharing. This immuneACCESS table, as held by TCRdb, lists in-frame sequences with V and J called but not all clones. Of the missing ones, under half trace to an unresolved V gene in checked studies; the others have no known cause. V and J calls and clone size are copied from that table; D and trimming were computed from the DNA. This sample gives roughly 300,000 clones in total; around 15% of them show up just once. In total, the top ten clones hold 6.7% of the sample.

The receptor comes from a man aged 25 to 45 in good health. Sequencing used central memory CD4+ T cells from blood. The sequence is built from TRBV6-5 and TRBJ1-2; the D gene cannot be resolved reliably. The CDR3 region: CASSYSMGDYTF. The nucleotide sequence reads TGTGCCAGCAGTTACTCGATGGGTGACTACACCTTC.